This T cell receptor beta chain is from a study of T cell responses to AZD1222 COVID-19 vaccine. Germline CDR1 and CDR2: MNHEY and SMNVEV (reference sequence). The CDR3 sequence is 15 residues long. With 6 bases removed from V and 2 bases from J, the gap between germline ends came to 17 bases. Sequenced by immunoSEQ multiplex PCR; TCRdb stores in-frame clones only, minus some. Of more than 85,000 clones listed, around nine tenths were seen once; the top ten hold 15% to 20%. The genes are TRBV27 and TRBJ2-7; possibly TRBD2 for D (6 bases). This specimen was peripheral blood, taken 28 days after the second AZD1222 dose. The clonotype comes from an adult who received the AZD1222 COVID-19 vaccine. The DNA of the CDR3 is TGTGCCAGCAGATCACCAGGCGGGATTACCTACGAGCAGTACTTC. It specifies CASRSPGGITYEQYF.